This passage covers 21 T cell receptor beta chains from one sample sequenced in a study of blood T cell repertoires in COVID-19. The assay was immunoSEQ multiplex PCR, and TCRdb's table has in-frame clones only and misses some. The top ten clones hold around 0.9% of a sample with 200,000 to 300,000 clones, about 93% of them seen once. The sample consisted of peripheral blood. These receptors were taken from a man in his thirties or forties with COVID-19, enrolled during active disease.

The V call is TRBV19, the J call TRBJ2-2; D gene ambiguous. The ends were cut back, 3 bases at V and 7 bases at J, with 9 bases in the middle. The CDR3 is 13 residues long. Germline values: CDR1 LNHDA, CDR2 SQIVND (reference sequence). The CDR3 sequence: CASSIPTIGELFF. The CDR3 DNA sequence: TGTGCCAGTAGTATCCCCACTATCGGGGAGCTGTTTTTT. Combining the CDR3 with reference TRBV19 and TRBJ2-2 gives the whole variable domain DGGITQSPKYLFRKEGQNVTLSCEQNLNHDAMYWYRQDPGQGLRLIYYSQIVNDFQKGDIAEGYSVSREKKESFPLTVTSAQKNPTAFYLCASSIPTIGELFFGEGSRLTVL.

The rearrangement links TRBV20-1 to TRBJ1-2; tentatively, D is TRBD1 (6 bases). CDR3 length equals 12 residues. From germline, CDR1 is DFQATT and CDR2 SNEGSKA (reference sequence). V was clipped by 3 bases and J by 4 bases, with 9 bases between them. The CDR3 region is CSASPQGYGYTF. The CDR3 DNA is TGCAGTGCTAGTCCACAGGGCTATGGCTACACCTTC.

This chain connects TRBV18 to TRBJ1-4; the D gene is possibly TRBD1 (6 bases). This CDR3 has 15 residues. Germline V CDR1 and CDR2: KGHSH, LQKENI. V was pared by 2 bases and J by 6 bases, with 13 bases between. CDR3: CASSPELSGDEKLFF. The CDR3 DNA follows: TGTGCCAGCTCACCAGAGTTGTCAGGGGATGAAAAACTGTTTTTT.

This chain uses TRBV9 with TRBJ1-6; the D gene is possibly TRBD1 (6 bases). V was cut by 2 bases and J by 8 bases, with 14 bases left in between. The CDR3 is 15 amino acids. The germline gives CDR1 SGDLS, CDR2 YYNGEE. The CDR3 loop is CASSVGQNHDSPLHF. The CDR3 nucleotides are TGTGCCAGCAGCGTCGGACAGAACCATGATTCACCCCTCCACTTT.

The chain uses TRBV19 and TRBJ1-3, with 7 bases identical to TRBD1. J lost 7 bases, V lost 5 bases, and 8 bases had no gene match. Germline CDR1 is LNHDA and CDR2 is SQIVND (reference sequence). The CDR3 length is 14 residues. CDR3: CASSPGTVGNTIYF. CDR3 in DNA: TGTGCCAGTAGTCCCGGGACAGTCGGGAACACCATATATTTT.

The chain employs TRBV2 and TRBJ2-2; 9 positions match TRBD1. The trim removed 4 bases at V and 4 bases at J, leaving 4 bases unmatched. Germline V gives CDR1 SNHLY, CDR2 FYNNEI. This CDR3 is built from 15 residues. The CDR3 protein is CASSADRGSTGELFF. CDR3 coding DNA: TGTGCCAGCAGTGCGGACAGGGGCAGCACCGGGGAGCTGTTTTTT.

The chain links TRBV7-9 to TRBJ2-4; 7 nucleotides match TRBD2. V dropped 5 bases and J dropped 8; count of bases not matched to a gene: 0. CDR3 length equals 11 residues. Germline values: CDR1 SEHNR, CDR2 FQNEAQ (reference sequence). CDR3 residues: CASSRGDIQYF. For the CDR3, the DNA is TGTGCCAGCAGCCGGGGGGACATTCAGTACTTC.

J is TRBJ1-1 and V is TRBV6-5, with D hard to call. Trimming cost V 7 bases and J 1 base, with 10 bases left between them. Per germline, CDR1 MNHEY and CDR2 SVGAGI. There are 13 residues in the CDR3. The CDR3 is CASTERSNTEAFF. The CDR3 DNA reads as TGTGCCAGCACGGAGAGATCGAACACTGAAGCTTTCTTT.

The chain joins TRBV29-1 to TRBJ2-1; 7 nucleotides align to TRBD2. Trimming took 3 bases from V and 4 from J; bases not matched to a gene: 9. CDR1 is SQVTM and CDR2 is ANQGSEA in the germline V gene. There are 15 residues in the CDR3. CDR3 nucleotide sequence: TGCAGCGTTGACGGGGTCGGCGGGGGATACAATGAGCAGTTCTTC. Protein sequence: CSVDGVGGGYNEQFF.

The chain combines TRBV7-9 with TRBJ1-2; 8 bases align to TRBD1. CDR1 and CDR2 (germline): SEHNR, FQNEAQ (reference sequence). The junction had 6 bases not matched to a gene; V was cut back by 5 bases and J by 1 base. The CDR3 is made up of 15 amino acids. CDR3: CASSPRTGSNYGYTF. CDR3 nucleotides: TGTGCCAGCAGCCCACGGACAGGGAGTAACTATGGCTACACCTTC.

V is TRBV6-5 and J is TRBJ2-7; TRBD2 agrees at 7 bases. V trimming: 0 bases; J trimming: 9 bases; junction bases outside the gene matches: 2. The CDR3 consists of 12 residues. The germline V gene encodes CDR1 MNHEY and CDR2 SVGAGI. The CDR3 region has the DNA TGTGCCAGCAGTTACTCGGGGGGGTTGCAGTACTTC. It translates to CASSYSGGLQYF.

This clone was counted a single time. The gene calls are TRBV5-4 and TRBJ1-3; 11 bases fit TRBD1. The J segment lost 2 bases and the V segment lost 4 bases, leaving 5 bases of the junction unmatched. The V gene's germline CDR1 is SGHNT and CDR2 YYREEE (reference sequence). CDR3 size: 16 residues. The CDR3, as DNA: TGTGCCAGCAGCGACGGACAGGGGGCGCCTGGAAACACCATATATTTT. It codes for CASSDGQGAPGNTIYF.

V gene TRBV14 combines with J gene TRBJ2-5; D unclear. Deletions cut 2 bases from V and 3 bases from J, with 13 bases between. The CDR3 covers 15 residues. In germline, CDR1 is SGHDN, CDR2 FVKESK. The CDR3 bases are TGTGCCAGCAGCCAACGTTTACCAGACAAAGAGACCCAGTACTTC. Amino acid sequence: CASSQRLPDKETQYF.

The V call is TRBV4-1, the J call TRBJ2-5; a weak D match, TRBD1 (5 bases). Germline V gene data show CDR1 as MGHRA and CDR2 as YSYEKL. The CDR3 covers 14 residues. Trimming removed 3 bases from V and 2 bases from J, with 10 bases in between. CDR3 residues: CASSQPDRQETQYF. The DNA for the CDR3 is TGCGCCAGCAGCCAGCCAGACAGACAAGAGACCCAGTACTTC.

V gene TRBV30 combines with J gene TRBJ1-1; possibly TRBD1 for D (6 bases). Germline CDR1 and CDR2: GTSNPN and SVGIG (reference sequence). Deletions cut 5 bases from V and 5 bases from J, with 15 bases between. CDR3 length: 13 amino acids. The CDR3 sequence: CAWDGQSRTEAFF. CDR3 nucleotides: TGTGCCTGGGATGGACAGTCGAGGACTGAAGCTTTCTTT.

A note on this clone: Additional DNA sequences in this sample encode the identical CDR3. The rearrangement links TRBV6-5 to TRBJ2-6, with a weak D call TRBD1 (6 bases). The germline CDR1 and CDR2 sequences are MNHEY and SVGAGI. Trimming pared 0 bases from V and 4 bases from J, leaving 10 bases between. The CDR3 length is 16 residues. CDR3 nucleotides: TGTGCCAGCAGTTACTCGACAGGTTCAGGGGCCAACGTCCTGACTTTC. It encodes CASSYSTGSGANVLTF.

The chain is built from TRBV19 and TRBJ1-3; unclear D gene. V was cut by 5 bases and J by 2 bases, with 13 bases left in between. The CDR3 sequence is 15 residues long. CDR1 LNHDA and CDR2 SQIVND come from the germline V gene (reference sequence). The DNA of the CDR3 is TGTGCCAGTAGTTCCTTGCGGGTAACTGGAAACACCATATATTTT. It translates to CASSSLRVTGNTIYF.

The V call is TRBV5-1, the J call TRBJ1-3; a possible D gene is TRBD1 (5 bases). CDR1 is SGHRS, CDR2 YFSETQ, per germline. The CDR3 runs to 17 residues. V was shortened by 4 bases and J by 0 bases, with 17 bases between the two germline ends. Here the CDR3 reads CASSPAGDLLSGNTIYF. DNA of the CDR3: TGCGCCAGCAGCCCAGCGGGGGATCTGCTCTCTGGAAACACCATATATTTT.

The chain links TRBV14 to TRBJ2-1, with D possibly matching TRBD2 (6 bases). The CDR3 runs to 14 residues. Germline V lookup: CDR1 SGHDN, CDR2 FVKESK. Trimming stripped 4 bases from V and 6 bases from J, with 13 bases between. The chain's CDR3 is CASSRVFSGNEQFF. The CDR3 nucleotides read TGTGCCAGCAGCCGGGTCTTTAGCGGCAATGAGCAGTTCTTC.

The CDR3 nucleotides read TGTGCCAGCAGTCCGATGGGGACAGGGGGCGTCCAAGAGACCCAGTACTTC. Encoded protein: CASSPMGTGGVQETQYF. The chain uses TRBV6-6 and TRBJ2-5, with 12 bases identical to TRBD1. Trimming cost V 5 bases and J 1 base; bases outside gene matches: 8. The germline V gene encodes CDR1 MNHNY and CDR2 SVGAGI (reference sequence). This CDR3 is built from 17 residues.

V is TRBV7-9 and J is TRBJ2-5, with D possibly matching TRBD2 (6 bases). There are 13 residues in the CDR3. Trimming took 4 bases from V and 2 from J, leaving 8 bases between them. Germline assignment: CDR1 SEHNR and CDR2 FQNEAQ (reference sequence). The CDR3 loop reads CASSSGEQETQYF. As DNA, the CDR3 is TGTGCCAGCAGCTCGGGGGAGCAAGAGACCCAGTACTTC.